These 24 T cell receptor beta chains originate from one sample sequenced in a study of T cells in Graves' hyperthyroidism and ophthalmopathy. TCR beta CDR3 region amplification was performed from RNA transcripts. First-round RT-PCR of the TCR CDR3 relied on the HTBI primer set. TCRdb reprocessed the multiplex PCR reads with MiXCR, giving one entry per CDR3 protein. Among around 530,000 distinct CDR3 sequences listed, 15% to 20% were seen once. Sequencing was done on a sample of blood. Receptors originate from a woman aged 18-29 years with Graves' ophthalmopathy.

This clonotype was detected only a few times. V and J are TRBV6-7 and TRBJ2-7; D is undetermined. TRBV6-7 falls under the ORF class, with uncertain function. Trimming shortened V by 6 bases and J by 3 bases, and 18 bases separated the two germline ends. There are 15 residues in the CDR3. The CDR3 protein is CASSKKATEGYEQYF. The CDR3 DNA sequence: TGTGCCAGCAGCAAAAAGGCTACAGAAGGCTACGAGCAGTACTTC.

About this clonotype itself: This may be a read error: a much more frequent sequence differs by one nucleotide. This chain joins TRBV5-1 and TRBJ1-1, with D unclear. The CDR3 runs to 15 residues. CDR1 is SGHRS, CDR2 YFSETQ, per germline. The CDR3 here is CASGLDGRVHTEAFF. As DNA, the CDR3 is TGTGCCAGCGGACTCGACGGGAGGGTGCACACTGAAGCTTTCTTT.

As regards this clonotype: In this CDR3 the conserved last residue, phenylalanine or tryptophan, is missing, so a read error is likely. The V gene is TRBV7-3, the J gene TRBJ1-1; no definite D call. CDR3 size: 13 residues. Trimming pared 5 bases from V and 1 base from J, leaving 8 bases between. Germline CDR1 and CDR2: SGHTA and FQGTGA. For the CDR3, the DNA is TGTGCCAGCAGCCCCCTCGGGAACACTGAAGCTTTCCTT. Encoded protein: CASSPLGNTEAFL.

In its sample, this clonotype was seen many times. CDR3 DNA: TGCAGCGTTGAACCTAGCGGGGGGCTCGAGACCCAGTACTTC. Translating gives CSVEPSGGLETQYF. The V and J genes are TRBV29-1 and TRBJ2-5; 11 positions agree with TRBD2. Germline CDR1 and CDR2: SQVTM and ANQGSEA. This CDR3 spans 14 amino acids. V trimming: 2 bases; J trimming: 5 bases; junction bases outside the gene matches: 4. Looking up the rest from reference TRBV29-1 and TRBJ2-5 gives the full variable domain: SAVISQKPSRDICQRGTSLTIQCQVDSQVTMMFWYRQQPGQSLTLIATANQGSEATYESGFVIDKFPISRPNLTFSTLTVSNMSPEDSSIYLCSVEPSGGLETQYFGPGTRLLVL.

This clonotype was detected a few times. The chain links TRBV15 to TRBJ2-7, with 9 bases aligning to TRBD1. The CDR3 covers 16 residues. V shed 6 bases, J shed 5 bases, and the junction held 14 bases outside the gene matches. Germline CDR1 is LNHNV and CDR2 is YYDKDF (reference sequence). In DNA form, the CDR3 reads TGTGCCACCAGTTCACCTGTGGGGACAGGGCTGCACGAGCAGTACTTC. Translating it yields CATSSPVGTGLHEQYF. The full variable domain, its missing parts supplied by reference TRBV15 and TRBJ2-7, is DAMVIQNPRYQVTQFGKPVTLSCSQTLNHNVMYWYQQKSSQAPKLLFHYYDKDFNNEADTPDNFQSRRPNTSFCFLDIRSPGLGDTAMYLCATSSPVGTGLHEQYFGPGTRLTVT.

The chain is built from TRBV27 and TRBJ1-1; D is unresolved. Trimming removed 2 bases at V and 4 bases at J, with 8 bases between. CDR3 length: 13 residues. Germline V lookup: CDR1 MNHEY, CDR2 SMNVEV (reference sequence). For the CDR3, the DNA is TGTGCCAGCAGTTTAAAGCGGGGCACTGAAGCTTTCTTT. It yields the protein CASSLKRGTEAFF.

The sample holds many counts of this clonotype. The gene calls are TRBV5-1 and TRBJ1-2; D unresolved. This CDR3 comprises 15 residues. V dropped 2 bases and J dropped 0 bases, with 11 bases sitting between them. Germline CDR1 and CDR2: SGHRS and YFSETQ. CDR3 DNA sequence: TGCGCCAGCAGCTTCATTGGCAGCGCTAACTATGGCTACACCTTC. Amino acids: CASSFIGSANYGYTF.

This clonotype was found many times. For the CDR3, the DNA is TGTGCCAGCAGTTTAGCAGATTATCAGCCCCAGCATTTT. Translated: CASSLADYQPQHF. The rearrangement joins TRBV28 to TRBJ1-5, with D unclear. Trimming removed 2 bases from V and 5 bases from J, with 7 bases in between. Germline V gene data show CDR1 as MDHEN and CDR2 as SYDVKM. This CDR3 has 13 amino acids.

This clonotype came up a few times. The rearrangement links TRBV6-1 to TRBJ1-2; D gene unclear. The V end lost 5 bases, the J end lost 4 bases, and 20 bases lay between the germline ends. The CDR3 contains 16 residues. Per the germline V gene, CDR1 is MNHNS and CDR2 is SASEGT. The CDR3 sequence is CASSSTRGGLGYGYTF. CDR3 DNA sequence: TGTGCCAGCAGTTCTACTCGTGGAGGGCTGGGCTATGGCTACACCTTC.

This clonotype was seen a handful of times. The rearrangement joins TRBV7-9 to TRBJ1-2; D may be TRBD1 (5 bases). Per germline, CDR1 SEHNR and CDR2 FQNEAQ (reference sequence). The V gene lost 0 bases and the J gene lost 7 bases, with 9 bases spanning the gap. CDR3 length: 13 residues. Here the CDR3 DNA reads TGTGCCAGCAGCTTAGCGAGGGGTGCTGGCTACACCTTC. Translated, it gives CASSLARGAGYTF.

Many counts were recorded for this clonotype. The CDR3 region is CASSLDPAGGPGNEQFF. The CDR3 region has the DNA TGTGCCAGCAGCTTAGACCCCGCGGGGGGGCCGGGAAATGAGCAGTTCTTC. The chain carries TRBV7-3 and TRBJ2-1; 9 bases fit TRBD2. Unmatched junction bases numbered 12, after V lost 2 bases and J lost 7 bases. Germline loops: CDR1 SGHTA, CDR2 FQGTGA. The CDR3 contains 17 residues.

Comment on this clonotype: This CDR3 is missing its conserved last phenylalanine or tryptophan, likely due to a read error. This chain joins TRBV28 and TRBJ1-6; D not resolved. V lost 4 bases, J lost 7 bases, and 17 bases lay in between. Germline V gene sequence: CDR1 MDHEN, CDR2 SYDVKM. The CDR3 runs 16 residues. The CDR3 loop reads CASSSPAEAGNSPLHS. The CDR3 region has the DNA TGTGCCAGCAGTTCCCCCGCCGAGGCGGGGAATTCACCCCTCCACTCT.

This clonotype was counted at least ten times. CDR3 in amino acids: CASSVGIRSGETQYF. The CDR3 DNA is TGTGCCAGCAGCGTAGGAATACGATCGGGAGAGACCCAGTACTTC. This chain connects TRBV9 to TRBJ2-5, with D unresolved. Trimming pared 0 bases from V and 4 bases from J, leaving 13 bases between. CDR1 SGDLS and CDR2 YYNGEE come from the germline V gene. There are 15 residues in the CDR3.

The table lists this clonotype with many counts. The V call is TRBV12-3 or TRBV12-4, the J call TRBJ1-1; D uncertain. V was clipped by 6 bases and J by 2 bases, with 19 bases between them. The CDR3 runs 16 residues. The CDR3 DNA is TGTGCCAGCAGACCTTTTACCGGAGACATTAACACTGAAGCTTTCTTT. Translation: CASRPFTGDINTEAFF.

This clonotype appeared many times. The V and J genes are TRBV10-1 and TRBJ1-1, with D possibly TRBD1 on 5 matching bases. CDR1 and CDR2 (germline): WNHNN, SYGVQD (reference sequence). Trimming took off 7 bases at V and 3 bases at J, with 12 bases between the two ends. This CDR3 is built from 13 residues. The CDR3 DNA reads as TGCGCCAGCATGGGGCAGGTGGACACTGAAGCTTTCTTT. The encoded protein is CASMGQVDTEAFF.

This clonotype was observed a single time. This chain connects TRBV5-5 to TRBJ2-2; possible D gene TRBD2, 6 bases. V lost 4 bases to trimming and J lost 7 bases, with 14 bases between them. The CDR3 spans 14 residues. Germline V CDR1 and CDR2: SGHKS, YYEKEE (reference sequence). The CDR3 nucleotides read TGTGCCAGCAGCATTCCCATTAGCGGCGGGGAGCTGTTTTTT. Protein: CASSIPISGGELFF.

The chain's CDR3 is CASSQEGDTIYF. The CDR3 coding sequence is TGCGCCAGCAGCCAAGAAGGGGACACCATATATTTT. The rearrangement links TRBV4-3 to TRBJ1-3, with a possible D match to TRBD1 (5 bases). V was shortened by 0 bases and J by 8 bases, with 5 bases between the two germline ends. CDR3 length: 12 amino acids. The germline CDR1 and CDR2 sequences are LGHNA and YSLEER.

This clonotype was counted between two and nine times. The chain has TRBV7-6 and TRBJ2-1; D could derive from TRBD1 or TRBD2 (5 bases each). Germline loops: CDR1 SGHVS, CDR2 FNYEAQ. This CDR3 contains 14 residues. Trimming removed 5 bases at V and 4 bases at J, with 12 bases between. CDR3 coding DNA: TGTGCCAGCAGCACGGGACCGCTTTACAATGAGCAGTTCTTC. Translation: CASSTGPLYNEQFF.

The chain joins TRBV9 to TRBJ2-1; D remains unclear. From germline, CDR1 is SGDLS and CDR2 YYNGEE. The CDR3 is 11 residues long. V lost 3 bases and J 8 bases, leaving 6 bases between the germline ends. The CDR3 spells CASSAKDEQFF. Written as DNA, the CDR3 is TGTGCCAGCAGCGCCAAAGATGAGCAGTTCTTC.

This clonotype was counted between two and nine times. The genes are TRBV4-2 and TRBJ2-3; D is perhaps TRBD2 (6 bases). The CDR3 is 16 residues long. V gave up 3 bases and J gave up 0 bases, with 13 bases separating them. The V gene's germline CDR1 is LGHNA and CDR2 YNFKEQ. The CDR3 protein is CASSHWRETSTDTQYF. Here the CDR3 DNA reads TGTGCCAGCAGCCACTGGAGGGAAACTAGCACAGATACGCAGTATTTT.

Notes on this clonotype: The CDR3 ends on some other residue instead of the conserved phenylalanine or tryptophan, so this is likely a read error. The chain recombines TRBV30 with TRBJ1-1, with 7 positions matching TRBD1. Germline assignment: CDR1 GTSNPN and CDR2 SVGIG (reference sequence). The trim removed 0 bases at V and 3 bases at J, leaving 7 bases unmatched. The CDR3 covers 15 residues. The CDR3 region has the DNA TGTGCCTGGAGTGTAAAGGGGGCGGGAGACACTGAAGCTTTCCTT. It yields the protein CAWSVKGAGDTEAFL.

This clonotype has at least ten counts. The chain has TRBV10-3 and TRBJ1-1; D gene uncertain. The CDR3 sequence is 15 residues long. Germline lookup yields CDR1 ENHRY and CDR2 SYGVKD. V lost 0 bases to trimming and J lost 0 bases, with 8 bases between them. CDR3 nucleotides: TGTGCCATCAGTGAGTCGAACAGAATGAACACTGAAGCTTTCTTT. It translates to CAISESNRMNTEAFF.

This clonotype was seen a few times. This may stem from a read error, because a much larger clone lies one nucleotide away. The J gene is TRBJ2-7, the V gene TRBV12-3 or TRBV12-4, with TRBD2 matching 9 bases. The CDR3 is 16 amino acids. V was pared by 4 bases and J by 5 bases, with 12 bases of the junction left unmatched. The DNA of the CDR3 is TGTGCCAGCAGTTCTGGGGGCGCGGGGGGGGTCCACGAGCAGTACTTC. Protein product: CASSSGGAGGVHEQYF.

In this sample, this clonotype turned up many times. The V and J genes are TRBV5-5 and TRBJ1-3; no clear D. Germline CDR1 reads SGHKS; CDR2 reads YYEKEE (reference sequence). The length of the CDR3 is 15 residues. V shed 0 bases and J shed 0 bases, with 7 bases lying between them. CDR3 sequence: CASSLAPDSGNTIYF. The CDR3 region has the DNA TGTGCCAGCAGCTTGGCGCCGGACTCTGGAAACACCATATATTTT.